This T cell receptor (beta chain) was recovered during a study of blood T cell repertoires in COVID-19. The overall study: In each case, the material was cDNA or gDNA derived from T cells, B-cell-depleted T cells, or PBMCs.

Enrolled during active infection, Seattle patients were then followed longitudinally. There are a few counts of this clone. The CDR3 extends over 15 amino acids. Germline CDR1 and CDR2: ENHRY and SYGVKD. Trimming shortened V by 2 bases and J by 4 bases, and 11 bases separated the two germline ends. Authors' analysis steps: Reference gene primer amplification yielded estimated nucleated cell counts. Profiling relied on immunoSEQ multiplex PCR, and the TCRdb table lists in-frame clones only, not all of them. The V and J calls and the clone size are those of that table, but D and trimming were determined from the DNA. This table holds around 300,000 clones, 85% to 90% found once.

The J gene is TRBJ1-4, the V gene TRBV10-3, with D perhaps TRBD1 (6 bases). The sequence came from a woman in her thirties or forties with COVID-19, enrolled during active disease. Sequencing input: peripheral blood. CDR3 protein: CAISETDRSNEKLFF. CDR3 nucleotide sequence: TGTGCCATCAGTGAGACAGACAGGAGTAATGAAAAACTGTTTTTT.